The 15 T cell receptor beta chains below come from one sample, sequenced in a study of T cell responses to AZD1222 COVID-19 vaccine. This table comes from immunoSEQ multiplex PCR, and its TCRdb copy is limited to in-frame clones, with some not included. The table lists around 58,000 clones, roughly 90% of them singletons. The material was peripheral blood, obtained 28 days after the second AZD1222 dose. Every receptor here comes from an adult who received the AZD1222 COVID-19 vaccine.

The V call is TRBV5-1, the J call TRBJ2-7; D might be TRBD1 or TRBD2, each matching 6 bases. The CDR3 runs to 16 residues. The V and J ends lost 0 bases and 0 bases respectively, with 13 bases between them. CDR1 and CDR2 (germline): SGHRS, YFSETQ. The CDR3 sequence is CASSLDGGPNSYEQYF. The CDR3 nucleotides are TGCGCCAGCAGCTTGGACGGGGGCCCCAACTCCTACGAGCAGTACTTC. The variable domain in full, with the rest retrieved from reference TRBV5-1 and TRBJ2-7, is KAGVTQTPRYLIKTRGQQVTLSCSPISGHRSVSWYQQTPGQGLQFLFEYFSETQRNKGNFPGRFSGRQFSNSRSEMNVSTLELGDSALYLCASSLDGGPNSYEQYFGPGTRLTVT.

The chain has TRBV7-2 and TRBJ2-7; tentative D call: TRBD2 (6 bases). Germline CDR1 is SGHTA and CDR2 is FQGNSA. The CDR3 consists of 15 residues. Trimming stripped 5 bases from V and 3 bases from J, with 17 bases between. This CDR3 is CASSPGGSRVYEQYF. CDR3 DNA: TGTGCCAGCAGCCCAGGAGGGAGTCGCGTCTACGAGCAGTACTTC.

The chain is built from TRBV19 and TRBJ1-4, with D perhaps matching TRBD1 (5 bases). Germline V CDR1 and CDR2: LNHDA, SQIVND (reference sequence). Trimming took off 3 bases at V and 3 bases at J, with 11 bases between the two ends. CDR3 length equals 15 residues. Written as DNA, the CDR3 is TGTGCCAGTAGTATCCCGGGGGGACCTAATGAAAAACTGTTTTTT. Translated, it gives CASSIPGGPNEKLFF. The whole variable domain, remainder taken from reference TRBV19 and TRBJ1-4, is DGGITQSPKYLFRKEGQNVTLSCEQNLNHDAMYWYRQDPGQGLRLIYYSQIVNDFQKGDIAEGYSVSREKKESFPLTVTSAQKNPTAFYLCASSIPGGPNEKLFFGSGTQLSVL.

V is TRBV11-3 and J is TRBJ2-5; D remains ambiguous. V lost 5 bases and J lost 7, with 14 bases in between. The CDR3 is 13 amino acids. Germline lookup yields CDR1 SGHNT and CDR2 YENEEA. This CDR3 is CASSPGPIGTQYF. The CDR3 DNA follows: TGTGCCAGCAGCCCGGGCCCCATAGGGACCCAGTACTTC.

CDR3 loop: CSASRGTSLETQYF. The CDR3 DNA sequence: TGCAGTGCTAGTCGGGGGACTAGCTTGGAGACCCAGTACTTC. V and J are TRBV20-1 and TRBJ2-5; 9 bases are a match to TRBD2. CDR1 and CDR2 from the germline V gene are DFQATT and SNEGSKA (reference sequence). V shed 3 bases, J shed 5 bases, and the junction held 7 bases outside the gene matches. CDR3 size: 14 residues.

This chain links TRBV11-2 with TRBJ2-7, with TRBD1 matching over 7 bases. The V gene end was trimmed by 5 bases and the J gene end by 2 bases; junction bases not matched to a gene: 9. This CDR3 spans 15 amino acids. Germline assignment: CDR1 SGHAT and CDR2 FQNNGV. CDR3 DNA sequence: TGTGCCAGCAGCCAATTCTACGGGACAGCCTACGAGCAGTACTTC. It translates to CASSQFYGTAYEQYF.

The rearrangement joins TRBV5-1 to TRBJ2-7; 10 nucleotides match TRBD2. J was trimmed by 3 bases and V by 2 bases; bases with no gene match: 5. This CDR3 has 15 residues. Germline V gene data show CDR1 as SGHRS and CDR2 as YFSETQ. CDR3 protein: CASSLTGTSVYEQYF. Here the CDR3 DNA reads TGCGCCAGCAGCTTAACCGGGACTAGCGTCTACGAGCAGTACTTC.

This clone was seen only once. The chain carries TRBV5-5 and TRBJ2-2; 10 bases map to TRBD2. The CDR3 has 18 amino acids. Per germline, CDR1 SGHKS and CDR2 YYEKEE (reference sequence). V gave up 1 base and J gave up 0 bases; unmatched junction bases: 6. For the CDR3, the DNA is TGTGCCAGCAGCTTGTCCCCAGCGGGAGGGCCGAACACCGGGGAGCTGTTTTTT. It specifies CASSLSPAGGPNTGELFF. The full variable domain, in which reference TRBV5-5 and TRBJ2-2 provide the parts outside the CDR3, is DAGVTQSPTHLIKTRGQQVTLRCSPISGHKSVSWYQQVLGQGPQFIFQYYEKEERGRGNFPDRFSARQFPNYSSELNVNALLLGDSALYLCASSLSPAGGPNTGELFFGEGSRLTVL.

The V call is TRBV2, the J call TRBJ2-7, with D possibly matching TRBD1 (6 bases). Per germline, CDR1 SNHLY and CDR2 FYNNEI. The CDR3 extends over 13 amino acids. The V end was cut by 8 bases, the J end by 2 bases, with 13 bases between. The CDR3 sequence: CASSRQATYEQYF. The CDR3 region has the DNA TGTGCCAGCTCCAGACAGGCCACCTACGAGCAGTACTTC.

The CDR3 sequence is CASSLGPSGSGTGELFF. As DNA, the CDR3 is TGTGCCAGCAGCCTGGGGCCTAGCGGGAGTGGGACCGGGGAGCTGTTTTTT. The V gene is TRBV7-6, the J gene TRBJ2-2, with TRBD2 matching over 10 bases. The CDR3 consists of 17 residues. V trimming: 5 bases; J trimming: 5 bases; junction bases outside the gene matches: 11. Per germline, CDR1 SGHVS and CDR2 FNYEAQ.

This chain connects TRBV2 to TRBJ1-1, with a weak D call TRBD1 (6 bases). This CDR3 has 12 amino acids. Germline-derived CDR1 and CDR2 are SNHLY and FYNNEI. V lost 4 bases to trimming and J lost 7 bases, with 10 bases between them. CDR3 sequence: CASSADRFEAFF. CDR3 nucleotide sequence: TGTGCCAGCAGTGCGGACAGATTTGAAGCTTTCTTT.

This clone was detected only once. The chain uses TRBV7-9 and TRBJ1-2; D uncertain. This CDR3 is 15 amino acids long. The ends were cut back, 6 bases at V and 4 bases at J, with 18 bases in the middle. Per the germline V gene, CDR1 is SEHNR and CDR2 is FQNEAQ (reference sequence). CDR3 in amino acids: CASRRELDSPYGYTF. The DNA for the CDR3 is TGTGCCAGCAGGAGAGAGCTAGATAGCCCCTATGGCTACACCTTC. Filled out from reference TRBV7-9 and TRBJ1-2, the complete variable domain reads DTGVSQNPRHKITKRGQNVTFRCDPISEHNRLYWYRQTLGQGPEFLTYFQNEAQLEKSRLLSDRFSAERPKGSFSTLEIQRTEQGDSAMYLCASRRELDSPYGYTFGSGTRLTVV.

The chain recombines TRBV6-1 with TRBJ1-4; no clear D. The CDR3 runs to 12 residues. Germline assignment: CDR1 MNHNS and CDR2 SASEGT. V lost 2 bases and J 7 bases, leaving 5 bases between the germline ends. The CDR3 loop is CASSENGEKLFF. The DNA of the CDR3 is TGTGCCAGCAGTGAAAACGGTGAAAAACTGTTTTTT.

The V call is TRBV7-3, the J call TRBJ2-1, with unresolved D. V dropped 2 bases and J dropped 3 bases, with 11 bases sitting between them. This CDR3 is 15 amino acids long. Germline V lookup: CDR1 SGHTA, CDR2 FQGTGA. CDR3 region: CASSLSLWGYNEQFF. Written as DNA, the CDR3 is TGTGCCAGCAGCTTATCGCTGTGGGGCTACAATGAGCAGTTCTTC.

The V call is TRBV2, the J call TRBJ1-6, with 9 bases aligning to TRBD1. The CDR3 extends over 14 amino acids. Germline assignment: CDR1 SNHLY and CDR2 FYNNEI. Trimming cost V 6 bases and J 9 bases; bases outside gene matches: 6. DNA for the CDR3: TGTGCCAGCAGGGGGGACAGGGTCACTTCACCCCTCCACTTT. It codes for CASRGDRVTSPLHF.